What follows are 20 T cell receptor beta chains derived from one specimen sequenced in a study of shared clonotypes between healthy human individuals. Assay: immunoSEQ multiplex PCR; the TCRdb copy retains only in-frame clones and omits some. The sample consists of 2,500,000 or so clones, around 93% of them appearing once. Sample: naive CD4+ T cells from PBMCs. Subset in this sample: CD45RA+ positively selected. The receptors derive from a man younger than 35 in good health. Some clones in this sample may be carry-over from other donors' samples.

The chain is built from TRBV5-1 and TRBJ1-2, with TRBD1 identical over 8 bases. Germline lookup yields CDR1 SGHRS and CDR2 YFSETQ. The CDR3 extends over 15 amino acids. J gave up 1 base and V 1 base, and 3 bases lay outside the gene matches. CDR3 protein: CASSLNTGGNYGYTF. CDR3 coding DNA: TGCGCCAGCAGCTTGAATACAGGGGGTAACTATGGCTACACCTTC. Full variable domain (missing parts from reference TRBV5-1 and TRBJ1-2): KAGVTQTPRYLIKTRGQQVTLSCSPISGHRSVSWYQQTPGQGLQFLFEYFSETQRNKGNFPGRFSGRQFSNSRSEMNVSTLELGDSALYLCASSLNTGGNYGYTFGSGTRLTVV.

The count of this clone is one. V is TRBV28 and J is TRBJ2-7; no definite D call. With 0 bases removed from V and 2 bases from J, the gap between germline ends came to 8 bases. The CDR3 covers 14 residues. The germline gives CDR1 MDHEN, CDR2 SYDVKM. Here the CDR3 reads CASSLWRQTYEQYF. The DNA of the CDR3 is TGTGCCAGCAGTTTATGGCGTCAGACCTACGAGCAGTACTTC.

V and J are TRBV19 and TRBJ1-2; the match to TRBD1 covers 7 bases. The J segment lost 2 bases and the V segment lost 4 bases, leaving 7 bases of the junction unmatched. CDR1 LNHDA and CDR2 SQIVND come from the germline V gene (reference sequence). The CDR3 is 15 residues long. For the CDR3, the DNA is TGTGCCAGTAGTACCACCCCGGACAGGAACTATGGCTACACCTTC. Its protein product is CASSTTPDRNYGYTF.

The rearrangement links TRBV6-6 to TRBJ1-3, with 8 positions matching TRBD1. Germline CDR1 and CDR2: MNHNY and SVGAGI (reference sequence). Trimming at V came to 3 bases and at J to 5 bases, leaving 6 bases not matched to a gene. The CDR3 is 15 amino acids. The CDR3 DNA reads TGTGCCAGCAGTTATGGACAGGGCGGAAGAAACACCATATATTTT. It is translated as CASSYGQGGRNTIYF.

The chain carries TRBV9 and TRBJ2-7, with 11 bases matching TRBD2. Germline V gene data show CDR1 as SGDLS and CDR2 as YYNGEE. CDR3 length equals 19 residues. The trim removed 0 bases at V and 0 bases at J, leaving 11 bases unmatched. CDR3 DNA: TGTGCCAGCAGCGTAGGTGCGACTAGCGGGATCCAGAGCTCCTACGAGCAGTACTTC. The encoded protein is CASSVGATSGIQSSYEQYF. The whole variable domain, remainder taken from reference TRBV9 and TRBJ2-7, is DSGVTQTPKHLITATGQRVTLRCSPRSGDLSVYWYQQSLDQGLQFLIQYYNGEERAKGNILERFSAQQFPDLHSELNLSSLELGDSALYFCASSVGATSGIQSSYEQYFGPGTRLTVT.

The chain couples TRBV2 to TRBJ2-7; D might be TRBD2 (6 bases). CDR1 SNHLY and CDR2 FYNNEI come from the germline V gene. V was clipped by 5 bases and J by 3 bases, with 20 bases between them. The CDR3 loop spans 16 amino acids. CDR3 nucleotide sequence: TGTGCCAGCAGTCGCCTCGGGAGAGGGGCCCTCTACGAGCAGTACTTC. Protein: CASSRLGRGALYEQYF.

This chain links TRBV27 with TRBJ2-7; 10 nucleotides match TRBD1. Germline V gene data show CDR1 as MNHEY and CDR2 as SMNVEV (reference sequence). This CDR3 has 15 residues. The V segment lost 5 bases and the J segment 3 bases; nucleotides outside the gene matches: 7. CDR3 protein: CASSAGQGRIYEQYF. The CDR3 DNA reads as TGTGCCAGCAGTGCGGGACAGGGGAGGATCTACGAGCAGTACTTC.

This sequence joins TRBV9 and TRBJ1-2; D ambiguous. This CDR3 spans 14 amino acids. From germline, CDR1 is SGDLS and CDR2 YYNGEE. The germline V and J ends were trimmed by 3 bases and 4 bases, with 13 bases remaining between them. CDR3 sequence (DNA): TGTGCCAGCAGCGCGTCTCGATTGGGCTATGGCTACACCTTC. As protein: CASSASRLGYGYTF.

This clone showed up just a few times. The chain is built from TRBV11-3 and TRBJ1-1, with D possibly TRBD1 on 5 matching bases. Trimming removed 5 bases at V and 6 bases at J, with 13 bases between. This CDR3 is built from 13 residues. CDR1 is SGHNT and CDR2 is YENEEA in the germline V gene. In DNA, the CDR3 is TGTGCCAGCAGCCCGGGGGGGTTGGCTGAAGCTTTCTTT. Translating gives CASSPGGLAEAFF.

V and J are TRBV4-3 and TRBJ2-3, with 8 bases matching TRBD1. Germline CDR1 reads LGHNA; CDR2 reads YSLEER. V was pared by 0 bases and J by 7 bases, with 6 bases of the junction left unmatched. The CDR3 totals 15 residues. The CDR3 is CASSQDRQGMNTQYF. Here the CDR3 DNA reads TGCGCCAGCAGCCAAGATCGACAGGGGATGAATACGCAGTATTTT.

As to this clone: Other DNA sequences within the sample encode an identical CDR3. The genes are TRBV5-1 and TRBJ2-3, with TRBD1 matching 7 bases. V gave up 3 bases and J gave up 4 bases; unmatched junction bases: 2. The CDR3 is 13 residues long. The germline gives CDR1 SGHRS, CDR2 YFSETQ. The CDR3, as DNA: TGCGCCAGCAGCTCGCAGGGGGCAGATACGCAGTATTTT. It specifies CASSSQGADTQYF.

The chain has TRBV21-1 and TRBJ2-7; the table gives TRBD2 as D, unverified against the DNA. TRBV21-1 is a documented pseudogene. The CDR3 is 11 amino acids. The CDR3 nucleotides read TGTGCCAGACATAGCGGGAACGAGCAGTACTTC. This gives the protein CARHSGNEQYF.

The chain has TRBV28 and TRBJ2-1; 9 bases line up with TRBD1. This CDR3 is built from 15 residues. Germline CDR1 is MDHEN and CDR2 is SYDVKM. V trimming: 5 bases; J trimming: 7 bases; junction bases outside the gene matches: 9. The CDR3 nucleotides read TGTGCCAGCAGTCAACAGGACAGGGGTGTAAATGAGCAGTTCTTC. It codes for CASSQQDRGVNEQFF.

The chain combines TRBV2 with TRBJ1-1; 8 bases map to TRBD1. Germline-derived CDR1 and CDR2 are SNHLY and FYNNEI. The CDR3 extends over 14 amino acids. Losses at the gene ends were 1 base for V and 5 bases for J; bases not matched to a gene: 3. The CDR3 protein is CASSEGRGLTEAFF. CDR3 coding DNA: TGTGCCAGCAGTGAAGGCAGGGGGCTTACTGAAGCTTTCTTT.

The J gene is TRBJ1-3, the V gene TRBV7-2; D might be TRBD1 (5 bases). The V gene lost 7 bases and the J gene lost 3 bases, with 16 bases spanning the gap. The CDR3 spans 15 residues. Germline loops: CDR1 SGHTA, CDR2 FQGNSA. The CDR3 bases are TGTGCCAGCAAGCCGGGGCAGGGCCTTGGAAACACCATATATTTT. Translation: CASKPGQGLGNTIYF.

This clone was observed a few times. The V call is TRBV30, the J call TRBJ1-1; D remains unclear. V lost 8 bases and J lost 1, with 8 bases in between. The CDR3 length is 11 residues. Germline assignment: CDR1 GTSNPN and CDR2 SVGIG (reference sequence). This CDR3 is CAHRGNTEAFF. In DNA form, the CDR3 reads TGTGCCCACCGAGGGAACACTGAAGCTTTCTTT.

This chain connects TRBV10-1 to TRBJ2-1, with D perhaps given as TRBD1 or TRBD2 (5 bases each). Germline values: CDR1 WNHNN, CDR2 SYGVQD (reference sequence). The germline V and J ends were trimmed by 5 bases and 8 bases, with 16 bases remaining between them. This CDR3 comprises 14 residues. The CDR3 is CASSKGISGHEQFF. The CDR3 nucleotides are TGCGCCAGCAGTAAGGGGATTTCGGGGCATGAGCAGTTCTTC.

The chain carries TRBV19 and TRBJ2-5; D is possibly TRBD1 or TRBD2 (5 bases each). Looked up from germline, CDR1 is LNHDA and CDR2 is SQIVND (reference sequence). V gave up 1 base and J gave up 7 bases, with 13 bases separating them. The CDR3 is 14 residues long. CDR3 residues: CASSIGGTEGTQYF. The DNA for the CDR3 is TGTGCCAGTAGTATAGGGGGGACCGAGGGGACCCAGTACTTC.

The V and J genes are TRBV11-1 and TRBJ2-7; maybe TRBD1 (5 bases). The CDR3 loop spans 16 amino acids. Germline CDR1 is SGHAT and CDR2 is FQDESV (reference sequence). The V end lost 5 bases, the J end lost 4 bases, and 21 bases lay between the germline ends. The CDR3 region has the DNA TGTGCCAGCAGCGCCCTAGGCAGGGATACTTTATACGAGCAGTACTTC. It specifies CASSALGRDTLYEQYF.

This clone showed up just once. The gene calls are TRBV5-1 and TRBJ1-1, with TRBD1 identical over 8 bases. Trimming took 0 bases from V and 1 from J; bases not matched to a gene: 5. Germline CDR1 SGHRS, CDR2 YFSETQ. CDR3 length equals 16 residues. The CDR3 DNA reads TGCGCCAGCAGCTTGGGGGGACAGGCACAGAACACTGAAGCTTTCTTT. The encoded protein is CASSLGGQAQNTEAFF.